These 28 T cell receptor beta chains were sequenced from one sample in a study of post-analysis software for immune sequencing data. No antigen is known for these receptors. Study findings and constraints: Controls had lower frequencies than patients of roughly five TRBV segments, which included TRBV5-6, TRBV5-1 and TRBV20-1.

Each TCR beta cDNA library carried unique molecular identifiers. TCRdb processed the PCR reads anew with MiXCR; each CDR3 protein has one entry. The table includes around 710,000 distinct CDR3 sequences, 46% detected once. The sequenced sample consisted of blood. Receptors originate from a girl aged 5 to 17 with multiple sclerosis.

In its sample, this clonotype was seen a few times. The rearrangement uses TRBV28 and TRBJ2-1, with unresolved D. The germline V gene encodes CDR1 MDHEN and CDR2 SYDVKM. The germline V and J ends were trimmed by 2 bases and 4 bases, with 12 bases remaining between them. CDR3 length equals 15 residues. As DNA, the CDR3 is TGTGCCAGCAGTTTACGGGTCATTGGGTACAATGAGCAGTTCTTC. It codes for CASSLRVIGYNEQFF.

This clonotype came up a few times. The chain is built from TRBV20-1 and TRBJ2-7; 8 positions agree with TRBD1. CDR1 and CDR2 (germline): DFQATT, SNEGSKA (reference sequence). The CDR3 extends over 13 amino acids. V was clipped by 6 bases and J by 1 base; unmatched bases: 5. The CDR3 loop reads CSAPRTGSYEQYF. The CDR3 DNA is TGCAGTGCACCTAGGACAGGGTCCTACGAGCAGTACTTC.

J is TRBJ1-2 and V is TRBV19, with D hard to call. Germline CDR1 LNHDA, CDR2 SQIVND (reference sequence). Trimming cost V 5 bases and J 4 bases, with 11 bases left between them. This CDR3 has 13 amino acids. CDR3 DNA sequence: TGTGCCAGTAGTCCTCAGAGGGCCTATGGCTACACCTTC. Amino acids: CASSPQRAYGYTF.

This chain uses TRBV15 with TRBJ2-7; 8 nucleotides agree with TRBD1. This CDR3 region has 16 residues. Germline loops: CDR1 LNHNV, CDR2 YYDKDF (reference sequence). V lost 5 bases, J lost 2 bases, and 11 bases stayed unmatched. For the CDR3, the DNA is TGTGCCACCAGCGGCCAACAGACAGGGGAAACCTACGAGCAGTACTTC. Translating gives CATSGQQTGETYEQYF.

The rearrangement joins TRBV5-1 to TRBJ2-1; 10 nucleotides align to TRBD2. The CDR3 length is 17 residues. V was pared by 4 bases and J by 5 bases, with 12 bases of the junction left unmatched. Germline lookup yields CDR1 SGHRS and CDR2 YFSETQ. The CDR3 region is CASSPGQGGLADNEQFF. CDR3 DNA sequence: TGCGCCAGCAGCCCCGGACAGGGAGGACTAGCGGACAATGAGCAGTTCTTC.

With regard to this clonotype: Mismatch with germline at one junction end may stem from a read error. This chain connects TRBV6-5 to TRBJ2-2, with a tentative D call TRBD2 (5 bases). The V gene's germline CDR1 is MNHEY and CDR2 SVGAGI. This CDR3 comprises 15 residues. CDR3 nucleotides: TGTGCCAGCAGTTACTATTTGGGAGTCACCGGGGAGCGGTTTTTT. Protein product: CASSYYLGVTGERFF.

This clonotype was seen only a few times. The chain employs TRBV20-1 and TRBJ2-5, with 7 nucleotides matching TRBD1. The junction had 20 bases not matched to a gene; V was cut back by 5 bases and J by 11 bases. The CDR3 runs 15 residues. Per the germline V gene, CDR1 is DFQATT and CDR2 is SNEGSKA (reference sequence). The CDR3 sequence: CSAHSRGQAHNEQYF. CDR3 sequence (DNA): TGCAGTGCTCACTCTCGAGGACAGGCTCACAATGAGCAGTACTTC.

CDR3: CASSLVVGGVAFF. CDR3 nucleotides: TGTGCCAGCAGCTTAGTGGTGGGAGGGGTAGCTTTCTTT. The genes are TRBV7-2 and TRBJ1-1; D may be TRBD1 (5 bases). CDR3 length equals 13 residues. V lost 1 base to trimming and J lost 10 bases, with 13 bases between them. Germline V gene data show CDR1 as SGHTA and CDR2 as FQGNSA.

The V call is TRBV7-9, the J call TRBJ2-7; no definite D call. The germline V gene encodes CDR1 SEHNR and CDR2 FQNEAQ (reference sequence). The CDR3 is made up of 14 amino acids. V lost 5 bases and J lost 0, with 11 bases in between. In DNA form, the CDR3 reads TGTGCCAGCAGCGACTGGTCAAGCTCCTACGAGCAGTACTTC. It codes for CASSDWSSSYEQYF.

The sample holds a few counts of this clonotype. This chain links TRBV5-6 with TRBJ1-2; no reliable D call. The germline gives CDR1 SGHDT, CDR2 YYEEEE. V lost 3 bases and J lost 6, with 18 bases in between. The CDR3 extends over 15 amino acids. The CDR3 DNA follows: TGTGCCAGCAGCTCCGGTAATCCGGGGTTCCATGGCTACACCTTC. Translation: CASSSGNPGFHGYTF.

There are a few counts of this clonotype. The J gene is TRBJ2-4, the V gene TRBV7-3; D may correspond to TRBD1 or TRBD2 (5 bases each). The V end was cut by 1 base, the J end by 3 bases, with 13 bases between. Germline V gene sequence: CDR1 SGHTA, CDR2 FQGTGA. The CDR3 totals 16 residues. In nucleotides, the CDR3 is TGTGCCAGCAGCTTAATTGGGGGATCAGGCAAAAACATTCAGTACTTC. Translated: CASSLIGGSGKNIQYF.

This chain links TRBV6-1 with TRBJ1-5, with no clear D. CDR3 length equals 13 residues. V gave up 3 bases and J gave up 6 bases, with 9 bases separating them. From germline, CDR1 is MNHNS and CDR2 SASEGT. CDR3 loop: CASSEMEGQPQHF. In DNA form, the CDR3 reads TGTGCCAGCAGTGAGATGGAAGGTCAGCCCCAGCATTTT.

CDR3 amino acids: CASSLARVGVVEQYF. Here the CDR3 DNA reads TGTGCCAGCAGCTTAGCCCGGGTGGGAGTAGTAGAGCAGTACTTC. This sequence joins TRBV7-2 and TRBJ2-5, with a weak D call TRBD2 (5 bases). V gave up 0 bases and J gave up 11 bases, with 19 bases separating them. Looked up from germline, CDR1 is SGHTA and CDR2 is FQGNSA. This CDR3 contains 15 residues. Together with reference TRBV7-2 and TRBJ2-5, the CDR3 gives the full variable domain: GAGVSQSPSNKVTEKGKDVELRCDPISGHTALYWYRQSLGQGLEFLIYFQGNSAPDKSGLPSDRFSAERTGGSVSTLTIQRTQQEDSAVYLCASSLARVGVVEQYFGPGTRLLVL.

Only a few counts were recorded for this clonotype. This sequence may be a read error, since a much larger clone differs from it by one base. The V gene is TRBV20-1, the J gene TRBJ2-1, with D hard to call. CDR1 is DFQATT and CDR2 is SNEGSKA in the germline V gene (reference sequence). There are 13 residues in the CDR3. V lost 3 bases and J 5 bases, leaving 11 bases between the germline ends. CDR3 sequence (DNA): TGCAGTGCTAGGGGGAACAGAGACAATGAGCAGTTCTTC. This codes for CSARGNRDNEQFF.

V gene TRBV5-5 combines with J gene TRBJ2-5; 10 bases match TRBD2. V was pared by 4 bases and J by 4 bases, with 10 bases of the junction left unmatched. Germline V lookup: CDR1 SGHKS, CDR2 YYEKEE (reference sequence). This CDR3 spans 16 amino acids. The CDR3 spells CASSDLAGVGLETQYF. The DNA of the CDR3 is TGTGCCAGCAGCGACCTAGCGGGAGTGGGTTTAGAGACCCAGTACTTC.

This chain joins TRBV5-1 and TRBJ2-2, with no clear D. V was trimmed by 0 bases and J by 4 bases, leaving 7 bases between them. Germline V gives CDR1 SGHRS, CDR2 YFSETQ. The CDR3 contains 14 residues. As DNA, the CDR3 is TGCGCCAGCAGCTTGGATTGGGGCACCGGGGAGCTGTTTTTT. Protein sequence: CASSLDWGTGELFF.

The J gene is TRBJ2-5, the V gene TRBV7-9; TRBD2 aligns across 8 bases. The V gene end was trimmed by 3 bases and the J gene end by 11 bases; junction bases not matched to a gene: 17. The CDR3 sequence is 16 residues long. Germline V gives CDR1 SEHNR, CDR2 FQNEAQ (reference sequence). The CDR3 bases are TGTGCCAGCAGCTTCTCCGGGGGGGAGGATGCGAATGAGCAGTACTTC. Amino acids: CASSFSGGEDANEQYF. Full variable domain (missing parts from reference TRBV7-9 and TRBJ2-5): DTGVSQNPRHKITKRGQNVTFRCDPISEHNRLYWYRQTLGQGPEFLTYFQNEAQLEKSRLLSDRFSAERPKGSFSTLEIQRTEQGDSAMYLCASSFSGGEDANEQYFGPGTRLLVL.

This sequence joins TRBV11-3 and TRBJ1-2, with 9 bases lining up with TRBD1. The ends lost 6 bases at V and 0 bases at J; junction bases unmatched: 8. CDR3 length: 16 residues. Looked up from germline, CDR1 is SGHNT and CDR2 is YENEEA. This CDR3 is CASRGTGTGANYGYTF. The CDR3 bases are TGTGCCAGCAGAGGGACAGGGACTGGAGCTAACTATGGCTACACCTTC.

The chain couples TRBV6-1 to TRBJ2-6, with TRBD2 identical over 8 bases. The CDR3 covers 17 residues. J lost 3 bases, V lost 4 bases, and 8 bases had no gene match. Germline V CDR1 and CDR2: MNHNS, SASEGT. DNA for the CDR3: TGTGCCAGCAGTGCACACGGGGGGGGACTTGGGGCCAACGTCCTGACTTTC. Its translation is CASSAHGGGLGANVLTF.

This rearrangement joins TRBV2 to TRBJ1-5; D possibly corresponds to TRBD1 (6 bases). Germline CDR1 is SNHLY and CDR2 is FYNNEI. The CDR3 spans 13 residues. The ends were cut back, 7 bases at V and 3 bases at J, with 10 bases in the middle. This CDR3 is CASTGQHNQPQHF. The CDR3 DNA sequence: TGTGCCAGCACTGGACAGCACAATCAGCCCCAGCATTTT.

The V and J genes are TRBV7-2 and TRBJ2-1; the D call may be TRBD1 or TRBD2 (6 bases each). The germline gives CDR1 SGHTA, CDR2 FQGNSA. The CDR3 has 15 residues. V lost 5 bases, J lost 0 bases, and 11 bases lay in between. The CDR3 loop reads CASSPEGGSYNEQFF. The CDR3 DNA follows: TGTGCCAGCAGCCCCGAGGGGGGCTCCTACAATGAGCAGTTCTTC.

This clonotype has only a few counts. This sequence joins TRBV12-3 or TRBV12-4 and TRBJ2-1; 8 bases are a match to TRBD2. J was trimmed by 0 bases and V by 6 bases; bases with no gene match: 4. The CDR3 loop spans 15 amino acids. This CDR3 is CASSRGTSSYNEQFF. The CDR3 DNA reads TGTGCCAGCAGCCGAGGGACTAGCTCCTACAATGAGCAGTTCTTC.

The CDR3 is CASSLEGQGSYNEQFF. CDR3 in DNA: TGTGCCAGCAGCTTAGAGGGACAGGGATCCTACAATGAGCAGTTCTTC. J is TRBJ2-1 and V is TRBV11-2; 9 bases fit TRBD1. The germline V gene has CDR1 SGHAT and CDR2 FQNNGV. Unmatched junction bases numbered 1, after V lost 0 bases and J lost 1 base. The CDR3 contains 16 residues.

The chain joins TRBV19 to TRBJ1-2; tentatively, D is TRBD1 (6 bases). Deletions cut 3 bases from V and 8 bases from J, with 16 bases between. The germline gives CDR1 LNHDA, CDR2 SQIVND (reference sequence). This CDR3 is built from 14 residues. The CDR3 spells CASSMPGARGGYTF. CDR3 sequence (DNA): TGTGCCAGTAGTATGCCAGGGGCGCGGGGCGGCTACACCTTC.

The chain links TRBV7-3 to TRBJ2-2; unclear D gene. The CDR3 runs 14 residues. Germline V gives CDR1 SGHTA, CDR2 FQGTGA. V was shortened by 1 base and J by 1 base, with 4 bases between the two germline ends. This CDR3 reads CASSLNRNTGELFF. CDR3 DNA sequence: TGTGCCAGCAGCTTAAATCGGAACACCGGGGAGCTGTTTTTT.

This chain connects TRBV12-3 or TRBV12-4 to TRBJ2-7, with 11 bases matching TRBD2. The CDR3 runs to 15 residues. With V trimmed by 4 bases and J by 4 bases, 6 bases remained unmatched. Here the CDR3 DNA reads TGTGCCAGCAGTTCTAGACTAGCGGGACGGTACGAGCAGTACTTC. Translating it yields CASSSRLAGRYEQYF.

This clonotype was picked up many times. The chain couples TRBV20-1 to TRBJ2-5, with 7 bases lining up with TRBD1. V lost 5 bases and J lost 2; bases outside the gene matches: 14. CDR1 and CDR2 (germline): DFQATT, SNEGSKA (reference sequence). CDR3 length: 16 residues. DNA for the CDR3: TGCAGTGCTTTCCCCGGGACAGCGGAATCGCAAGAGACCCAGTACTTC. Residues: CSAFPGTAESQETQYF.

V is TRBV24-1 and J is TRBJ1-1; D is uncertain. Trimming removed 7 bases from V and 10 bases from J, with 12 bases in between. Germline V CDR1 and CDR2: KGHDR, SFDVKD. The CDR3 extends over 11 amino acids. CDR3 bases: TGTGCCACCAGGGACGGTCGAGGAGCTTTCTTT. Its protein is CATRDGRGAFF.